The T cell receptor (beta chain) under discussion was sequenced for a study of blood T cell repertoires in COVID-19. Study overall: Spain, Italy and the United States supplied samples that represented acute and convalescent COVID-19. In each case, the material was cDNA or gDNA derived from T cells, B-cell-depleted T cells, or PBMCs.

This clone has only a few counts. In the study's own analysis: From reference gene primer amplification, estimates of nucleated cell counts were derived. Profiled with immunoSEQ multiplex PCR; TCRdb holds only in-frame clones, not every one. That table is the source of V, J and clone size, and D and trimming were worked out from the DNA. The table shows roughly 100,000 clones, with 75% to 85% occurring only once. The V end lost 8 bases, the J end lost 4 bases, and 8 bases lay between the germline ends. CDR3 length equals 11 residues. Germline V gives CDR1 MNHEY, CDR2 SMNVEV (reference sequence). This chain uses TRBV27 with TRBJ1-1; a possible D gene is TRBD1 (5 bases). This receptor was obtained from a human donor in a cohort sampled during active COVID-19. The source material was peripheral blood. CDR3: CASQRGTEAFF. For the CDR3, the DNA is TGTGCCAGCCAAAGGGGCACTGAAGCTTTCTTT.